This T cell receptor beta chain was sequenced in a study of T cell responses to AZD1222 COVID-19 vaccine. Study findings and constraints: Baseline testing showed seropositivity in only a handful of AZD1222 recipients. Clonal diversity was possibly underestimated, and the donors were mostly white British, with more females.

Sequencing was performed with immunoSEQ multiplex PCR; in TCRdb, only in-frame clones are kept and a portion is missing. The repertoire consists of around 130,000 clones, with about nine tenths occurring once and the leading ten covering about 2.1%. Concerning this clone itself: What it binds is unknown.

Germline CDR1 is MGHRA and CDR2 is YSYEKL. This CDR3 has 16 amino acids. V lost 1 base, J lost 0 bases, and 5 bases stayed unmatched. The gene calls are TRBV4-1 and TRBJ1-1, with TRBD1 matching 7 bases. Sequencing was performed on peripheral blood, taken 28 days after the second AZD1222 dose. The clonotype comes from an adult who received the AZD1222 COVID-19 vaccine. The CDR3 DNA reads TGCGCCAGCAGCCAAGGGACAGGCCCCATGAACACTGAAGCTTTCTTT. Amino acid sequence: CASSQGTGPMNTEAFF.